The present T cell receptor (beta chain) was sequenced within a study of T cells after yellow fever vaccination. Germline trimming cut 7 bases from V and 9 bases from J; bases unmatched to any gene: 12. This CDR3 region has 14 residues. Germline values: CDR1 SQVTM, CDR2 ANQGSEA. This clonotype was found many times. The antigen remains undetermined. General observations from the study: Though weaker, the secondary response peaked faster, on day 5 versus 15. FACS-sorted repertoires could contain abundant clonotypes contaminating from the bulk population.

Synthesis of TCR cDNA relied on 5'RACE template switching, which attached a universal primer site and UMIs. Each CDR3 protein is one row after TCRdb ran MiXCR on the 5' RACE reads. The repertoire holds 300,000 to 400,000 distinct CDR3 sequences, with roughly 6.2% as singletons. The source was PBMCs, collected 5 days after the yellow fever booster vaccination. The rearrangement uses TRBV29-1 and TRBJ2-1; 10 bases match TRBD2. The receptor comes from a man aged 25-40 years who received the YFV17D yellow fever vaccine. The CDR3 bases are TGCAGCGCCCGCGGGACTAGCGCCGGTGGTGAGCAGTTCTTC. Encoded protein: CSARGTSAGGEQFF.